This T cell receptor (beta chain) derives from a study of T cell responses to AZD1222 COVID-19 vaccine. The J segment lost 7 bases and the V segment lost 5 bases, leaving 10 bases of the junction unmatched. Germline V CDR1 and CDR2: SGHAT, FQNNGV. The CDR3 length is 14 residues. Produced via immunoSEQ multiplex PCR; TCRdb's table is partial and in-frame only. The table lists 100,000 to 120,000 clones, 80% to 95% of them singletons. This rearrangement joins TRBV11-2 to TRBJ2-7; 8 nucleotides line up with TRBD1. The specimen was peripheral blood, collected 28 days after the second AZD1222 dose. The TCR originated in an adult who received the AZD1222 COVID-19 vaccine. CDR3 nucleotide sequence: TGTGCCAGCAGCCCAACCCGACAGGGGTGGGAGCAGTACTTC. Its protein is CASSPTRQGWEQYF.